Below, 17 T cell receptor beta chains from the same sample are listed, as sequenced in a study of metastatic and nonmetastatic thyroid tumors (dated by TCRdb to about 2020). Library creation used PCR. Sequencing took place on an Illumina HiSeq 4000. TCRdb reworked the public reads: Q25 trimming with fastp, MiXCR clone assembly, productive beta chains retained. In this sample the table shows roughly 12,000 clones, around 41% of which occur a single time. The ten largest clones represent 16% of the sample. Before undergoing thyroid surgery, none of the patients had been given any kind of treatment. The source material was tumor tissue. These receptors came from a female donor with papillary thyroid cancer or a benign thyroid nodule (not recorded which). Some clones in this sample may be carry-over from other donors' samples.

This clone is medium-sized in the sample. The genes are TRBV29-1 and TRBJ1-2; D unresolved. The CDR3 sequence is 13 residues long. V was shortened by 3 bases and J by 0 bases, with 8 bases between the two germline ends. Looked up from germline, CDR1 is SQVTM and CDR2 is ANQGSEA. The CDR3 bases are TGCAGCGTTGATCAGGCGGCTAACTATGGCTACACCTTC. Translated: CSVDQAANYGYTF. Together with reference TRBV29-1 and TRBJ1-2, the CDR3 gives the full variable domain: SAVISQKPSRDICQRGTSLTIQCQVDSQVTMMFWYRQQPGQSLTLIATANQGSEATYESGFVIDKFPISRPNLTFSTLTVSNMSPEDSSIYLCSVDQAANYGYTFGSGTRLTVV.

The chain is built from TRBV5-4 and TRBJ2-3, with 7 bases lining up with TRBD1. Germline lookup yields CDR1 SGHNT and CDR2 YYREEE (reference sequence). The V segment lost 4 bases and the J segment 1 base; nucleotides outside the gene matches: 15. The CDR3 runs 18 residues. This chain's CDR3 is CASSLGFQDRRGTDTQYF. The CDR3 region has the DNA TGTGCCAGCAGCCTTGGATTCCAGGACAGGCGAGGCACAGATACGCAGTATTTT.

By its share, this clone is medium-sized. The chain has TRBV11-2 and TRBJ2-7; D uncertain. CDR3 length: 18 residues. V was cut by 0 bases and J by 1 base, with 19 bases left in between. Per germline, CDR1 SGHAT and CDR2 FQNNGV. The DNA of the CDR3 is TGTGCCAGCAGCTTAGATGTAAGCAACGCAGATCCATCCTACGAGCAGTACTTC. This sequence encodes CASSLDVSNADPSYEQYF.

This clone was recorded a few times. The chain uses TRBV6-1 and TRBJ1-5; tentatively, D is TRBD1 (5 bases). The CDR3 is 13 residues long. In germline, CDR1 is MNHNS, CDR2 SASEGT. With 10 bases removed from V and 3 bases from J, the gap between germline ends came to 13 bases. The CDR3 is CATQRGINQPQHF. For the CDR3, the DNA is TGTGCCACCCAAAGGGGAATCAATCAGCCCCAGCATTTT.

This clone was detected a few times. The rearrangement links TRBV20-1 to TRBJ2-2, with D possibly matching TRBD2 (5 bases). V lost 1 base, J lost 5 bases, and 14 bases lay in between. Germline CDR1 and CDR2: DFQATT and SNEGSKA (reference sequence). This CDR3 comprises 15 residues. The CDR3: CSARGGLAVTGELFF. The CDR3 nucleotides are TGCAGTGCTAGAGGAGGTCTAGCAGTTACCGGGGAGCTGTTTTTT.

The J gene is TRBJ2-2, the V gene TRBV11-2; possible D gene TRBD1, 6 bases. The CDR3 is 19 amino acids. The V gene's germline CDR1 is SGHAT and CDR2 FQNNGV. Between the trimmed V and J ends, which lost 0 bases and 7 bases, there was a span of 24 bases. The CDR3 sequence is CASSLDAYQQGSGGGELFF. In nucleotides, the CDR3 is TGTGCCAGCAGCTTAGACGCCTATCAACAGGGAAGTGGGGGCGGGGAGCTGTTTTTT.

The V gene is TRBV11-2, the J gene TRBJ2-3; D gene ambiguous. V lost 5 bases and J 2 bases, leaving 20 bases between the germline ends. The CDR3 length is 17 residues. Germline V gene data show CDR1 as SGHAT and CDR2 as FQNNGV. The CDR3 region has the DNA TGTGCCAGCAGCCCTTTCGTAGATCCCATGACCACAGATACGCAGTATTTT. This sequence encodes CASSPFVDPMTTDTQYF.

The rearrangement uses TRBV20-1 and TRBJ2-2, with a possible D match to TRBD2 (5 bases). The germline V and J ends were trimmed by 0 bases and 5 bases, with 13 bases remaining between them. Germline V gene lookup returns CDR1 DFQATT and CDR2 SNEGSKA (reference sequence). This CDR3 has 15 amino acids. This chain's CDR3 is CSARDRGSATGELFF. The CDR3 nucleotides read TGCAGTGCTAGAGATCGGGGTAGCGCTACCGGGGAGCTGTTTTTT.

V and J are TRBV6-2 or TRBV6-3 and TRBJ2-2; TRBD2 agrees at 14 bases. Germline trimming cut 0 bases from V and 3 bases from J; bases unmatched to any gene: 6. Germline V gene sequence: CDR1 MNHEY, CDR2 SVGEGT. The CDR3 is 19 residues long. CDR3 sequence reads: CASSYSGTSGGMDTGELFF. CDR3 nucleotide sequence: TGTGCCAGCAGTTACTCTGGGACTAGCGGGGGAATGGACACCGGGGAGCTGTTTTTT.

V is TRBV19 and J is TRBJ1-5; D gene uncertain. Germline CDR1 is LNHDA and CDR2 is SQIVND (reference sequence). CDR3 length equals 12 residues. V gave up 5 bases and J gave up 6 bases, with 8 bases separating them. The CDR3 sequence: CASSWVGQPQHF. CDR3 nucleotide sequence: TGTGCCAGTAGTTGGGTGGGTCAGCCCCAGCATTTT.

The rearrangement links TRBV7-8 to TRBJ1-2; 8 bases are a match to TRBD1. CDR3 length: 13 residues. The V and J ends lost 5 bases and 7 bases, in that order; junction bases with no gene match: 6. Germline-derived CDR1 and CDR2 are SGHVS and FQNEAQ. The CDR3 sequence: CASSPQGARGYTF. CDR3 nucleotide sequence: TGTGCCAGCAGCCCCCAGGGGGCTCGTGGCTACACCTTC.

This clone appeared once. One end of the junction varies from germline; a read error may be responsible. The CDR3 nucleotides read TGTACCAGCAGCTTTGTCGCGGAGGAGGTGAACACCGGGGAGCTGTTTTTT. It translates to CTSSFVAEEVNTGELFF. This chain joins TRBV7-3 and TRBJ2-2, with D possibly being TRBD2 (5 bases). There are 17 residues in the CDR3. The germline V gene has CDR1 SGHTA and CDR2 FQGTGA.

This clone was seen a handful of times. This sequence joins TRBV7-8 and TRBJ2-2; 9 bases map to TRBD1. In germline, CDR1 is SGHVS, CDR2 FQNEAQ. V lost 3 bases, J lost 5 bases, and 4 bases stayed unmatched. This CDR3 region has 15 residues. For the CDR3, the DNA is TGTGCCAGCAGCTTCACAGGGGGCGGGACCGGGGAGCTGTTTTTT. As protein: CASSFTGGGTGELFF.

With respect to this clone: Compared with germline, one end of the junction differs, possibly owing to a read error. V usage is TRBV27 and J usage is TRBJ2-2; the D is unclear. Germline CDR1 is MNHEY and CDR2 is SMNVEV (reference sequence). This CDR3 is built from 16 residues. CDR3 sequence: CASRNHDKAKTGELFF. The CDR3 nucleotides are TGTGCCAGCAGAAATCATGACAAGGCGAAGACCGGGGAGCTGTTTTTT.

The V call is TRBV7-3, the J call TRBJ2-1, with 8 positions matching TRBD1. Looked up from germline, CDR1 is SGHTA and CDR2 is FQGTGA. V dropped 4 bases and J dropped 3; count of bases not matched to a gene: 5. This CDR3 spans 15 amino acids. For the CDR3, the DNA is TGTGCCAGCAGCTCAGACAGGGGATACTACAATGAGCAGTTCTTC. This sequence encodes CASSSDRGYYNEQFF.

This clone was seen only a few times. The genes are TRBV12-3 or TRBV12-4 and TRBJ1-2; 7 bases align to TRBD1. This CDR3 is built from 14 residues. J gave up 4 bases and V 5 bases, and 7 bases lay outside the gene matches. CDR3 region: CASSLRQGSYGYTF. The CDR3 bases are TGTGCCAGCAGTCTAAGACAGGGATCCTATGGCTACACCTTC.

The chain employs TRBV29-1 and TRBJ2-1, with D uncertain. V gave up 7 bases and J gave up 8 bases, with 15 bases separating them. CDR1 is SQVTM and CDR2 is ANQGSEA in the germline V gene. This CDR3 spans 12 amino acids. The CDR3: CSGSPRADEQFF. In DNA, the CDR3 is TGCAGCGGAAGTCCTAGGGCTGATGAGCAGTTCTTC.